These 8 T cell receptor beta chains came from one sample sequenced in a study of blood T cell repertoires in COVID-19. The assay was immunoSEQ multiplex PCR, and TCRdb's table has in-frame clones only and misses some. The sample holds approximately 120,000 clones, approximately 90% seen once. Source material: peripheral blood. The receptors stem from a man aged 45-60 years with COVID-19, enrolled during active disease.

The chain has TRBV5-1 and TRBJ1-1; 7 positions agree with TRBD1. The V and J ends lost 0 bases and 6 bases, in that order; junction bases with no gene match: 5. Germline V lookup: CDR1 SGHRS, CDR2 YFSETQ. This CDR3 spans 14 amino acids. CDR3 coding DNA: TGCGCCAGCAGCTTGGAACAGGGGCTGGCTGAAGCTTTCTTT. The encoded protein is CASSLEQGLAEAFF. Combining the CDR3 with reference TRBV5-1 and TRBJ1-1 gives the whole variable domain KAGVTQTPRYLIKTRGQQVTLSCSPISGHRSVSWYQQTPGQGLQFLFEYFSETQRNKGNFPGRFSGRQFSNSRSEMNVSTLELGDSALYLCASSLEQGLAEAFFGQGTRLTVV.

This sequence joins TRBV4-2 and TRBJ2-3; D ambiguous. The CDR3 covers 14 residues. Trimming stripped 0 bases from V and 3 bases from J, with 7 bases between. The germline CDR1 and CDR2 sequences are LGHNA and YNFKEQ. The CDR3 region has the DNA TGTGCCAGCAGCCAAGATACCACTACAGATACGCAGTATTTT. Encoded protein: CASSQDTTTDTQYF.

The rearrangement links TRBV5-1 to TRBJ1-3; TRBD1 agrees at 11 bases. From germline, CDR1 is SGHRS and CDR2 YFSETQ. There are 15 residues in the CDR3. V gave up 4 bases and J gave up 4 bases; unmatched junction bases: 4. The CDR3 DNA sequence: TGCGCCAGCAGCATGGACAGGGGGCCGGGAAACACCATATATTTT. Translating gives CASSMDRGPGNTIYF.

The chain carries TRBV29-1 and TRBJ2-5, with 7 bases lining up with TRBD1. Germline values: CDR1 SQVTM, CDR2 ANQGSEA. V lost 1 base to trimming and J lost 5 bases; unmatched junction nucleotides: 10. The CDR3 has 15 amino acids. For the CDR3, the DNA is TGCAGCGTTGAAGGAAGTGGCAGGGGGATGGAGACCCAGTACTTC. Amino acid sequence: CSVEGSGRGMETQYF.

The chain links TRBV5-1 to TRBJ2-2; D remains ambiguous. CDR3 length equals 13 residues. The germline V and J ends were trimmed by 2 bases and 1 base, with 3 bases remaining between them. In germline, CDR1 is SGHRS, CDR2 YFSETQ. The CDR3 is CASSLQNTGELFF. In nucleotides, the CDR3 is TGCGCCAGCAGCTTACAGAACACCGGGGAGCTGTTTTTT. Based on the CDR3 plus reference TRBV5-1 and TRBJ2-2, the full variable domain is KAGVTQTPRYLIKTRGQQVTLSCSPISGHRSVSWYQQTPGQGLQFLFEYFSETQRNKGNFPGRFSGRQFSNSRSEMNVSTLELGDSALYLCASSLQNTGELFFGEGSRLTVL.

V usage is TRBV19 and J usage is TRBJ2-7, with a possible D match to TRBD2 (5 bases). Between the trimmed V and J ends, which lost 5 bases and 7 bases, there was a span of 12 bases. Germline-derived CDR1 and CDR2 are LNHDA and SQIVND (reference sequence). The CDR3 spans 12 residues. The CDR3 sequence: CASSAGNREQYV. Here the CDR3 DNA reads TGTGCCAGTAGTGCCGGGAACCGAGAGCAGTACGTC.

The rearrangement joins TRBV25-1 to TRBJ1-1; 9 positions match TRBD1. Losses at the gene ends were 7 bases for V and 6 bases for J; bases not matched to a gene: 9. This CDR3 contains 14 residues. The germline V gene has CDR1 MGHDK and CDR2 SYGVNS. The CDR3 nucleotides read TGTGCCAGCATCCCCCGGACAGGGGTTTCTGAAGCTTTCTTT. It is translated as CASIPRTGVSEAFF.

V usage is TRBV9 and J usage is TRBJ1-2, with 9 nucleotides matching TRBD1. V trimming: 3 bases; J trimming: 8 bases; junction bases outside the gene matches: 11. The germline CDR1 and CDR2 sequences are SGDLS and YYNGEE. This CDR3 contains 15 residues. CDR3 amino acids: CASSAEDRGGYGYTF. CDR3 in DNA: TGTGCCAGCAGCGCTGAAGACAGGGGGGGCTACGGCTACACCTTC.